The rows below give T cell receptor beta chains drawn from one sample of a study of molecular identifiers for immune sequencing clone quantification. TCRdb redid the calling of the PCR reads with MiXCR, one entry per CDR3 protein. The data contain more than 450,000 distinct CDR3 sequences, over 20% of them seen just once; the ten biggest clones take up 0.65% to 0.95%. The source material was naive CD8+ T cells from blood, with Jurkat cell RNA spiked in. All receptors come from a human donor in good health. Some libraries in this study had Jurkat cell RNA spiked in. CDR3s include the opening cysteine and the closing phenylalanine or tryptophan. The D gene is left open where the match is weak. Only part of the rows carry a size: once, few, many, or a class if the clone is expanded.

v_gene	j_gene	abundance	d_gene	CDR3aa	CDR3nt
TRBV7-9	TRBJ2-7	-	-	CASSPGISSADEQYF	TGTGCCAGCAGCCCCGGGATTTCCTCCGCCGACGAGCAGTACTTC
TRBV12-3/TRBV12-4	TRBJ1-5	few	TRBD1	CASSLVSRDRNQPQHF	TGTGCCAGCAGTTTAGTTAGTCGGGACAGGAATCAGCCCCAGCATTTT
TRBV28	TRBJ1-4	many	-	CASSLHENEKLFF	TGTGCCAGCAGTTTACATGAAAATGAAAAACTGTTTTTT
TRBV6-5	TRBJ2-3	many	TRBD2	CASSYAPLAGGTTDTQYF	TGTGCCAGCAGTTACGCACCACTAGCGGGAGGGACCACAGATACGCAGTATTTT
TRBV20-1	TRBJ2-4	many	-	CSARRGDAKNIQYF	TGCAGTGCTAGAAGAGGAGACGCCAAAAACATTCAGTACTTC
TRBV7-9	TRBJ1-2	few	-	CASSLDLGPHYGYTF	TGTGCCAGCAGCTTAGATTTGGGGCCGCACTATGGCTACACCTTC
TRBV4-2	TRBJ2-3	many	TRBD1	CASSQDVRQGNTQYF	TGTGCCAGCAGCCAAGATGTTCGACAGGGGAATACGCAGTATTTT
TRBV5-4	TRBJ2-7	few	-	CASSFVPGNYEQYF	TGTGCCAGCAGCTTCGTCCCAGGGAACTACGAGCAGTACTTC
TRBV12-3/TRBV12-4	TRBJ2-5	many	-	CASSLRRGETQYF	TGTGCCAGCAGTTTACGTCGGGGGGAGACCCAGTACTTC
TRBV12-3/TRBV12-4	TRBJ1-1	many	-	CASSRDILGVNTEAFF	TGTGCCAGCAGCCGAGACATTCTCGGTGTGAACACTGAAGCTTTCTTT
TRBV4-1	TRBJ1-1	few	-	CASSQVNRENAEAFF	TGCGCCAGCAGCCAAGTGAACAGGGAGAACGCTGAAGCTTTCTTT
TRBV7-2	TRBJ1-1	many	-	CASSFPEGLNTEAFF	TGTGCCAGCAGCTTCCCAGAGGGCTTGAACACTGAAGCTTTCTTT
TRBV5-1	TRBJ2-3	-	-	CASSPEGASGTDTQYF	TGCGCCAGCAGCCCGGAAGGGGCCAGCGGCACAGATACGCAGTATTTT
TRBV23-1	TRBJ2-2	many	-	CASRVSNTGELFF	TGCGCCAGCAGGGTGTCTAACACCGGGGAGCTGTTTTTT
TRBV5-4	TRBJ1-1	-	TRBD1	CASSSTGGADTEAFF	TGTGCCAGCAGCTCAACAGGGGGCGCGGACACTGAAGCTTTCTTT
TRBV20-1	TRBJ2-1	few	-	CSAEEGTSYNEQFF	TGCAGTGCGGAAGAGGGCACTTCCTACAATGAGCAGTTCTTC
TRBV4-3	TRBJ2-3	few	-	CASSQGRETTDTQYF	TGCGCCAGCAGCCAAGGCAGGGAAACGACAGATACGCAGTATTTT
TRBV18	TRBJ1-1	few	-	CASSPPRGGDMNTEAFF	TGTGCCAGCTCACCACCGCGTGGGGGGGACATGAACACTGAAGCTTTCTTT
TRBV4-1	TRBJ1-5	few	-	CASSQAGGISNQPQHF	TGCGCCAGCAGCCAAGCGGGGGGAATTAGCAATCAGCCCCAGCATTTT